This T cell receptor (beta chain) originates from a study of blood T cells in healthy people across ages. This clonotype turned up a few times. Approximately 9.7 milliliters was the volume of peripheral blood drawn from each donor. The use of a sample-barcoded 5' primer and a J-beta primer mix characterized a second PCR of 7 to 11 cycles. TCRdb independently ran MiXCR on the 5' RACE reads; one entry per CDR3 protein. Of 1,100,000 or so distinct CDR3 sequences in the sample, 35% to 50% are singletons; the top ten hold approximately 17%. The germline V gene has CDR1 LGHDT and CDR2 YNNKEL (reference sequence). V was clipped by 6 bases and J by 1 base; unmatched bases: 5. The length of the CDR3 is 14 residues.

This TCR was sampled from a woman in her fifties or sixties in good health. V is TRBV3-1 and J is TRBJ1-1, with 7 bases fitting TRBD1. Sequencing input: blood. CDR3 sequence reads: CASSFGTENTEAFF. The CDR3 nucleotides are TGTGCCAGCAGTTTTGGGACAGAGAACACTGAAGCTTTCTTT.